A single sample is the source of the 31 T cell receptor beta chains below, sequenced in a study of T-cell memory formation after mild COVID-19. MiXCR, applied by TCRdb to the 5' RACE reads, yields one record per CDR3 protein. The repertoire holds about 210,000 distinct CDR3 sequences, with 25% to 35% as singletons. Sequenced sample: PBMCs or a T cell subset sorted from them (not recorded which). All receptors derive from an adult woman who had mild COVID-19 (a few samples of this study predate the infection). Cell type and time point are not known.

The chain joins TRBV12-3 or TRBV12-4 to TRBJ2-2, with D possibly being TRBD1 (5 bases). CDR3 length: 14 amino acids. V was trimmed by 3 bases and J by 4 bases, leaving 9 bases between them. CDR3 sequence: CASSLSGFTGELFF. DNA for the CDR3: TGTGCCAGCAGTTTGTCAGGGTTCACCGGGGAGCTGTTTTTT.

This clonotype was counted only a few times. The rearrangement uses TRBV20-1 and TRBJ2-7; possibly TRBD1 for D (5 bases). Germline lookup yields CDR1 DFQATT and CDR2 SNEGSKA (reference sequence). Between the trimmed V and J ends, which lost 8 bases and 3 bases, there was a span of 20 bases. This CDR3 has 14 residues. CDR3 sequence: CSSWVRQGRYEQYF. The CDR3 DNA reads as TGCAGTTCCTGGGTAAGGCAGGGTCGCTACGAGCAGTACTTC.

This clonotype has more than one count but fewer than ten. The rearrangement links TRBV6-5 to TRBJ1-5; 7 bases are shared with TRBD1. The CDR3 is 14 residues long. V lost 5 bases and J lost 5; bases outside the gene matches: 6. The germline gives CDR1 MNHEY, CDR2 SVGAGI. This CDR3 reads CASSRQGKDQPQHF. The CDR3 DNA reads as TGTGCCAGCAGTAGACAGGGAAAGGATCAGCCCCAGCATTTT.

The V gene is TRBV12-3 or TRBV12-4, the J gene TRBJ2-3, with 8 bases matching TRBD1. The CDR3 spans 15 residues. With 6 bases clipped from V and 2 bases from J, the junction kept 7 bases outside the gene matches. The CDR3 here is CASRVRGLDTDTQYF. The CDR3 DNA reads as TGTGCCAGCAGAGTCAGGGGGCTCGACACAGATACGCAGTATTTT.

The chain employs TRBV10-3 and TRBJ2-1; 11 positions agree with TRBD2. With V trimmed by 4 bases and J by 12 bases, 14 bases remained unmatched. Germline V gives CDR1 ENHRY, CDR2 SYGVKD. This CDR3 has 16 residues. CDR3 DNA sequence: TGTGCCATCAGTGGCACGGGTAGACTAGCGGGACATTCGCAGTTCTTC. Its protein product is CAISGTGRLAGHSQFF.

The chain couples TRBV29-1 to TRBJ2-1; 9 bases are a match to TRBD1. The V gene's germline CDR1 is SQVTM and CDR2 ANQGSEA. The CDR3 spans 16 residues. Losses at the gene ends were 2 bases for V and 3 bases for J; bases not matched to a gene: 8. The CDR3 loop reads CSVESLTGGNYNEQFF. CDR3 DNA sequence: TGCAGCGTTGAATCCCTCACAGGGGGCAACTACAATGAGCAGTTCTTC.

The chain is built from TRBV5-1 and TRBJ1-1, with D hard to call. V was trimmed by 0 bases and J by 1 base, leaving 10 bases between them. The CDR3 runs 15 residues. From germline, CDR1 is SGHRS and CDR2 YFSETQ. The CDR3 DNA reads TGCGCCAGCAGCTTGGGGACGGTAAAGAACACTGAAGCTTTCTTT. Protein product: CASSLGTVKNTEAFF.

The sample holds a few counts of this clonotype. The chain combines TRBV3-1 with TRBJ2-1; D call uncertain. This CDR3 is built from 13 residues. CDR1 and CDR2 from the germline V gene are LGHDT and YNNKEL (reference sequence). Trimming removed 3 bases from V and 7 bases from J, with 10 bases in between. The CDR3 DNA is TGTGCCAGCAGCCATTATCAGCAGAATGAGCAGTTCTTC. As protein: CASSHYQQNEQFF.

This chain joins TRBV5-8 and TRBJ1-4, with TRBD1 matching over 7 bases. Trimming took 4 bases from V and 7 from J; bases not matched to a gene: 16. This CDR3 region has 17 residues. Germline CDR1 SGHTS, CDR2 YDEGEE. CDR3 coding DNA: TGTGCCAGCAGCCCCCGGGGACAGCCCGGAATCAGTGAAAAACTGTTTTTT. Residues: CASSPRGQPGISEKLFF.

This clonotype was observed a few times. In DNA, the CDR3 is TGTGCCAGCAGCTTGGGATGGGCCGGGGAGCTGTTTTTT. This encodes CASSLGWAGELFF. This rearrangement joins TRBV5-6 to TRBJ2-2; D remains ambiguous. Trimming pared 0 bases from V and 6 bases from J, leaving 6 bases between. This CDR3 is 13 amino acids long. Germline loops: CDR1 SGHDT, CDR2 YYEEEE.

The chain couples TRBV7-2 to TRBJ1-3, with a possible D match to TRBD1 (6 bases). V lost 1 base, J lost 0 bases, and 13 bases lay in between. Per germline, CDR1 SGHTA and CDR2 FQGNSA. The CDR3 sequence is 17 residues long. In DNA, the CDR3 is TGTGCCAGCAGCTTAGAGGGGGGTCCTAGCTCTGGAAACACCATATATTTT. Protein product: CASSLEGGPSSGNTIYF.

This chain joins TRBV3-1 and TRBJ1-2; TRBD1 is a possible D gene (5 bases). The CDR3 is 14 amino acids. V was clipped by 0 bases and J by 4 bases, with 9 bases between them. CDR1 and CDR2 from the germline V gene are LGHDT and YNNKEL (reference sequence). CDR3 in amino acids: CASSQESRVYGYTF. The CDR3 coding sequence is TGTGCCAGCAGCCAAGAATCCAGGGTCTATGGCTACACCTTC.

This clonotype came up a few times. This chain's CDR3 is CATSRVPGVPGTQYF. CDR3 coding DNA: TGTGCCACCAGCAGAGTGCCGGGGGTACCTGGGACCCAGTACTTC. The rearrangement links TRBV15 to TRBJ2-5, with TRBD2 as a possible D gene (6 bases). The V gene lost 1 base and the J gene lost 7 bases, with 16 bases spanning the gap. The CDR3 runs 15 residues. Per germline, CDR1 LNHNV and CDR2 YYDKDF (reference sequence).

This clonotype occurred many times. The chain carries TRBV6-5 and TRBJ1-1, with 9 bases aligning to TRBD1. Germline V CDR1 and CDR2: MNHEY, SVGAGI. The V and J ends lost 0 bases and 3 bases, in that order; junction bases with no gene match: 5. The CDR3 is made up of 16 amino acids. CDR3 in DNA: TGTGCCAGCAGTTACTCAATAAGGACAGGGGACACTGAAGCTTTCTTT. Its translation is CASSYSIRTGDTEAFF.

This clonotype has more than one count but fewer than ten. The chain couples TRBV29-1 to TRBJ2-6; no clear D. V was shortened by 4 bases and J by 2 bases, with 9 bases between the two germline ends. Germline loops: CDR1 SQVTM, CDR2 ANQGSEA. The CDR3 length is 14 residues. In DNA, the CDR3 is TGCAGCGTTGCCAAGGCCCCTGGGGCCAACGTCCTGACTTTC. It is translated as CSVAKAPGANVLTF. Looking up the rest from reference TRBV29-1 and TRBJ2-6 gives the full variable domain: SAVISQKPSRDICQRGTSLTIQCQVDSQVTMMFWYRQQPGQSLTLIATANQGSEATYESGFVIDKFPISRPNLTFSTLTVSNMSPEDSSIYLCSVAKAPGANVLTFGAGSRLTVL.

J is TRBJ2-3 and V is TRBV7-9; 13 bases are shared with TRBD2. CDR1 is SEHNR, CDR2 FQNEAQ, per germline (reference sequence). The V segment lost 5 bases and the J segment 4 bases; nucleotides outside the gene matches: 6. The CDR3 is made up of 16 amino acids. CDR3 nucleotide sequence: TGTGCCAGCAGCAGAGGACTAGCGGGAGTAGCAGATACGCAGTATTTT. This encodes CASSRGLAGVADTQYF.

V and J are TRBV5-1 and TRBJ1-3, with a possible D match to TRBD1 (5 bases). Germline lookup yields CDR1 SGHRS and CDR2 YFSETQ. Trimming pared 0 bases from V and 2 bases from J, leaving 6 bases between. This CDR3 has 14 amino acids. CDR3 region: CASSLGDAGNTIYF. The CDR3 region has the DNA TGCGCCAGCAGCTTGGGGGACGCTGGAAACACCATATATTTT.

The CDR3 protein is CASSLALGSQETQYF. In nucleotides, the CDR3 is TGTGCCAGCAGCTTAGCGCTCGGTAGCCAGGAGACCCAGTACTTC. This chain joins TRBV7-6 and TRBJ2-5, with D hard to call. The CDR3 sequence is 15 residues long. Trimming took 0 bases from V and 5 from J, leaving 13 bases between them. In germline, CDR1 is SGHVS, CDR2 FNYEAQ.

V is TRBV5-1 and J is TRBJ2-7; D possibly corresponds to TRBD2 (6 bases). V dropped 4 bases and J dropped 0 bases, with 11 bases sitting between them. The CDR3 covers 14 residues. Germline assignment: CDR1 SGHRS and CDR2 YFSETQ. The CDR3 nucleotides are TGCGCCAGCAGCGAACGGGGGAGCTCCTACGAGCAGTACTTC. It codes for CASSERGSSYEQYF.

This clonotype was observed a few times. The V call is TRBV25-1, the J call TRBJ2-3, with 11 bases that match TRBD2. The CDR3 contains 18 residues. Germline lookup yields CDR1 MGHDK and CDR2 SYGVNS. J was trimmed by 5 bases and V by 1 base; bases with no gene match: 11. The CDR3 region is CASSESKQGGTSGDTQYF. The CDR3 DNA sequence: TGTGCCAGCAGTGAATCTAAGCAGGGTGGGACTAGCGGAGATACGCAGTATTTT.

This clonotype was seen once. This chain joins TRBV29-1 and TRBJ2-7, with 7 bases aligning to TRBD1. Losses at the gene ends were 6 bases for V and 5 bases for J; bases not matched to a gene: 4. The germline CDR1 and CDR2 sequences are SQVTM and ANQGSEA. The CDR3 covers 11 residues. In DNA, the CDR3 is TGCAGCGTCGTAACAGGGGACGAGCAGTACTTC. Amino acids: CSVVTGDEQYF.

This clonotype was seen a handful of times. J is TRBJ2-1 and V is TRBV5-1; 8 nucleotides agree with TRBD2. Germline V lookup: CDR1 SGHRS, CDR2 YFSETQ. CDR3 length: 16 amino acids. V was pared by 3 bases and J by 6 bases, with 11 bases of the junction left unmatched. The CDR3 DNA is TGCGCCAGCAGCTCGATCGCCGGGACTAGATCCAATGAGCAGTTCTTC. Its translation: CASSSIAGTRSNEQFF. Drawing the rest from reference TRBV5-1 and TRBJ2-1, the complete variable domain is KAGVTQTPRYLIKTRGQQVTLSCSPISGHRSVSWYQQTPGQGLQFLFEYFSETQRNKGNFPGRFSGRQFSNSRSEMNVSTLELGDSALYLCASSSIAGTRSNEQFFGPGTRLTVL.

The chain uses TRBV30 and TRBJ2-7; 8 positions agree with TRBD1. The CDR3 consists of 13 residues. The V segment lost 1 base and the J segment 6 bases; nucleotides outside the gene matches: 5. CDR1 and CDR2 (germline): GTSNPN, SVGIG (reference sequence). The chain's CDR3 is CAWSADRAGEQYF. In DNA form, the CDR3 reads TGTGCCTGGAGTGCGGACAGGGCTGGCGAGCAGTACTTC.

This rearrangement joins TRBV6-5 to TRBJ1-3; the D is unclear. CDR1 and CDR2 (germline): MNHEY, SVGAGI. CDR3 length: 14 amino acids. V lost 5 bases, J lost 0 bases, and 8 bases lay in between. CDR3 loop: CASSTSISGNTIYF. The CDR3 coding sequence is TGTGCCAGCAGTACTTCTATCTCTGGAAACACCATATATTTT.

This clonotype turned up a few times. The V and J genes are TRBV29-1 and TRBJ2-1; 10 bases fit TRBD2. The germline gives CDR1 SQVTM, CDR2 ANQGSEA. The CDR3 runs 11 residues. CDR3 sequence reads: CGTSDYNEQFF. DNA of the CDR3: TGCGGGACTAGCGATTACAATGAGCAGTTCTTC.

The rearrangement links TRBV5-5 to TRBJ2-7, with D unresolved. The CDR3 loop spans 15 amino acids. Deletions cut 4 bases from V and 4 bases from J, with 18 bases between. Germline lookup yields CDR1 SGHKS and CDR2 YYEKEE (reference sequence). The CDR3 sequence: CASSLQTLDTYEQYF. Here the CDR3 DNA reads TGTGCCAGCAGCCTGCAGACCCTCGACACGTACGAGCAGTACTTC.

The chain joins TRBV7-9 to TRBJ1-5; D might be TRBD1 (5 bases). This CDR3 comprises 14 residues. CDR1 and CDR2 (germline): SEHNR, FQNEAQ (reference sequence). The V end was cut by 4 bases, the J end by 3 bases, with 10 bases between. CDR3 nucleotide sequence: TGTGCCAGCAGCTCACAGGAGAACAATCAGCCCCAGCATTTT. Residues: CASSSQENNQPQHF. Looking up the rest from reference TRBV7-9 and TRBJ1-5 gives the full variable domain: DTGVSQNPRHKITKRGQNVTFRCDPISEHNRLYWYRQTLGQGPEFLTYFQNEAQLEKSRLLSDRFSAERPKGSFSTLEIQRTEQGDSAMYLCASSSQENNQPQHFGDGTRLSIL.

V gene TRBV18 combines with J gene TRBJ2-3, with D possibly matching TRBD1 (7 bases). This CDR3 comprises 15 residues. The V gene lost 5 bases and the J gene lost 2 bases, with 14 bases spanning the gap. Germline V gives CDR1 KGHSH, CDR2 LQKENI. The CDR3 spells CASSTRDSSTDTQYF. CDR3 DNA sequence: TGTGCCAGCTCAACGCGGGACAGCTCCACAGATACGCAGTATTTT. Using reference TRBV18 and TRBJ2-3 for the parts outside the CDR3, the full variable domain is NAGVMQNPRHLVRRRGQEARLRCSPMKGHSHVYWYRQLPEEGLKFMVYLQKENIIDESGMPKERFSAEFPKEGPSILRIQQVVRGDSAAYFCASSTRDSSTDTQYFGPGTRLTVL.

The chain has TRBV29-1 and TRBJ2-7; D remains ambiguous. V was cut by 4 bases and J by 0 bases, with 7 bases left in between. The CDR3 has 12 amino acids. The germline V gene encodes CDR1 SQVTM and CDR2 ANQGSEA. The CDR3 nucleotides are TGCAGCGTTGTAAGTAACTCCTACGAGCAGTACTTC. This encodes CSVVSNSYEQYF.

The CDR3 is CASSDHGGNQPQHF. The CDR3 region has the DNA TGTGCCAGCAGTGATCATGGTGGCAATCAGCCCCAGCATTTT. The rearrangement links TRBV25-1 to TRBJ1-5; D remains ambiguous. The germline V and J ends were trimmed by 3 bases and 2 bases, with 8 bases remaining between them. The germline V gene encodes CDR1 MGHDK and CDR2 SYGVNS. This CDR3 has 14 amino acids.

This chain links TRBV29-1 with TRBJ2-3; D is undetermined. Germline-derived CDR1 and CDR2 are SQVTM and ANQGSEA. The CDR3 contains 13 residues. The V and J ends lost 7 bases and 0 bases respectively, with 11 bases between them. CDR3 protein: CSASQSSTDTQYF. The CDR3 nucleotides read TGCAGCGCCAGCCAATCTAGCACAGATACGCAGTATTTT.